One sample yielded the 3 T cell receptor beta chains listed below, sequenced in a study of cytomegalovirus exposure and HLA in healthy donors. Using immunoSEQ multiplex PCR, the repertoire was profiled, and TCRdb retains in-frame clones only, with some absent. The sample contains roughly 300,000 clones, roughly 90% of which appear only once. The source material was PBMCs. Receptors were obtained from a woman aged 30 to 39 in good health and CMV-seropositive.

CDR3 nucleotides: TGTGCCAGCAGTGTTCAGGGGCCTCTCCATAGCAATCAGCCCCAGCATTTT. Translated, it gives CASSVQGPLHSNQPQHF. This rearrangement joins TRBV6-1 to TRBJ1-5, with a possible D match to TRBD1 (6 bases). V was trimmed by 4 bases and J by 0 bases, leaving 16 bases between them. This CDR3 spans 17 amino acids. CDR1 MNHNS and CDR2 SASEGT come from the germline V gene.

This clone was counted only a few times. CDR3 sequence reads: CASSGRDSSGNTIYF. CDR3 DNA: TGTGCCAGCAGTGGGAGGGACTCCTCTGGAAACACCATATATTTT. V and J are TRBV2 and TRBJ1-3; TRBD1 might be the D (5 bases). Trimming took 4 bases from V and 0 from J, leaving 10 bases between them. There are 15 residues in the CDR3. CDR1 is SNHLY and CDR2 is FYNNEI in the germline V gene.

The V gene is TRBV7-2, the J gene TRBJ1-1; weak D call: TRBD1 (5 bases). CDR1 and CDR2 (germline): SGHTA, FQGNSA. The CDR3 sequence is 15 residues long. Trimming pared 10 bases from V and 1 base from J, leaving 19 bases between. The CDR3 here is CATRRGDVPNTEAFF. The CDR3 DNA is TGTGCCACCCGCCGGGGGGACGTACCGAACACTGAAGCTTTCTTT.